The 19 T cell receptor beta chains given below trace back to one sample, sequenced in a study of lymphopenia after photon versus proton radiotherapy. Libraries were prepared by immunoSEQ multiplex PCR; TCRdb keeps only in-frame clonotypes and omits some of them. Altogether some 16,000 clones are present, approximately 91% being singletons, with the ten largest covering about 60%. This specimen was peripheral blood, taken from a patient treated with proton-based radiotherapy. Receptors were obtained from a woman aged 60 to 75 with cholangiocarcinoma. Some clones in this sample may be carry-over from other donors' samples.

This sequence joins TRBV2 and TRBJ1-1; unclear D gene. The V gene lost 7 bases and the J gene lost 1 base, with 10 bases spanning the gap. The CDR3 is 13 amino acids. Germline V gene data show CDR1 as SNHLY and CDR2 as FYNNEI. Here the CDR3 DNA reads TGTGCCAGCATTCCGGACTGGAACACTGAAGCTTTCTTT. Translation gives CASIPDWNTEAFF.

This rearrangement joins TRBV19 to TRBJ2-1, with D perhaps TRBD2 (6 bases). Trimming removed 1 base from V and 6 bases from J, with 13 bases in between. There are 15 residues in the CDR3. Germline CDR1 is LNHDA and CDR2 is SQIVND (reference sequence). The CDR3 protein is CASSIAGISGNEQFF. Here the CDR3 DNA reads TGTGCCAGTAGTATAGCGGGAATTAGCGGCAATGAGCAGTTCTTC.

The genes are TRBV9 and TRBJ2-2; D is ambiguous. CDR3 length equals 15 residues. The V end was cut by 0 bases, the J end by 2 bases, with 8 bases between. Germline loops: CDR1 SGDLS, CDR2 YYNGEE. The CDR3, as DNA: TGTGCCAGCAGCGTAGGGCAGCCAAACACCGGGGAGCTGTTTTTT. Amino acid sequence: CASSVGQPNTGELFF.

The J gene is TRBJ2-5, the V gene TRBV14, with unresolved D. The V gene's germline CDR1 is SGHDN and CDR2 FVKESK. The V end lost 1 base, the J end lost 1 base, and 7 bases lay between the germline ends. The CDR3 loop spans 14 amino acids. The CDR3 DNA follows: TGTGCCAGCAGCCAAGGTTGGACCCAAGAGACCCAGTACTTC. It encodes CASSQGWTQETQYF.

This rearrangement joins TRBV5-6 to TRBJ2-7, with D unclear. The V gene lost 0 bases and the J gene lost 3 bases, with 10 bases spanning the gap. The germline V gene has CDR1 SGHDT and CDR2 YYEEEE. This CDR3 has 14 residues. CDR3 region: CASSLATDHYEQYF. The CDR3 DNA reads TGTGCCAGCAGCTTGGCCACAGACCACTACGAGCAGTACTTC.

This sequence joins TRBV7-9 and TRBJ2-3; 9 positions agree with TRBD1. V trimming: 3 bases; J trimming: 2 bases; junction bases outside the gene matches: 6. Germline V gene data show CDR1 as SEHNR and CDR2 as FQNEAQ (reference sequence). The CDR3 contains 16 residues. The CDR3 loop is CASSFYRGRNTDTQYF. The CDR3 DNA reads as TGTGCCAGCAGCTTCTACAGGGGGCGAAACACAGATACGCAGTATTTT.

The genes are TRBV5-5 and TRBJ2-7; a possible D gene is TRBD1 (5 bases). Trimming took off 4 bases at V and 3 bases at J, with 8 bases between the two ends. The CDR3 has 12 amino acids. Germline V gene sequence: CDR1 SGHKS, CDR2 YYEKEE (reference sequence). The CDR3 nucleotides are TGTGCCAGCAGCGGGCAGGGCTACGAGCAGTACTTC. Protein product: CASSGQGYEQYF.

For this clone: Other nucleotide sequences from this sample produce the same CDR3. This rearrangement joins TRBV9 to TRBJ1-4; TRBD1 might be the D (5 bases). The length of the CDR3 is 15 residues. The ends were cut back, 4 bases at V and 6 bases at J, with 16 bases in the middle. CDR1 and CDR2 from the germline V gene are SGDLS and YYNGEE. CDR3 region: CASSLGVRVYEKLFF. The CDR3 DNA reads TGTGCCAGCAGCCTAGGAGTCAGGGTGTATGAAAAACTGTTTTTT.

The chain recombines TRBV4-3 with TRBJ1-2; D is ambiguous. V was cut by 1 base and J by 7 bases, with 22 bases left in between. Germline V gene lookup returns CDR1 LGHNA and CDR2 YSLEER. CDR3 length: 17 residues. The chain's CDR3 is CASSQARTEGRIGGYTF. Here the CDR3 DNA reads TGCGCCAGCAGCCAAGCCAGAACAGAGGGCAGGATAGGTGGCTACACCTTC.

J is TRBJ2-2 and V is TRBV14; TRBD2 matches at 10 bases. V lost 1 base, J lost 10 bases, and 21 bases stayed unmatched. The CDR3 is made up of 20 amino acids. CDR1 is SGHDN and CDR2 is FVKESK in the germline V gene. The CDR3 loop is CASSQGIGRGTLAGVEELFF. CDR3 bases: TGTGCCAGCAGCCAAGGAATTGGAAGAGGGACTCTAGCGGGAGTTGAGGAGCTGTTTTTT.

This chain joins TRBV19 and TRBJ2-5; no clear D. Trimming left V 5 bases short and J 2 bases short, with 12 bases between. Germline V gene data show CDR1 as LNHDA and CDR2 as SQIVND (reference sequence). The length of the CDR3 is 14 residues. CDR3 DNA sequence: TGTGCCAGTAGTGCGATGGCGGCTCAAGAGACCCAGTACTTC. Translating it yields CASSAMAAQETQYF.

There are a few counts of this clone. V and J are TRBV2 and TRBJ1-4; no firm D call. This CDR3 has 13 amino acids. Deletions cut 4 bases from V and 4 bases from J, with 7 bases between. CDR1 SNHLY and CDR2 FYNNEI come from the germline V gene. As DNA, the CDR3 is TGTGCCAGCAGTGCCGACCATAATGAAAAACTGTTTTTT. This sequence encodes CASSADHNEKLFF.

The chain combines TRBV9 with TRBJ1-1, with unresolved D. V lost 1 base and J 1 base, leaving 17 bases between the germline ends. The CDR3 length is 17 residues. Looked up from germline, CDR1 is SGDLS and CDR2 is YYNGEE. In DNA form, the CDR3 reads TGTGCCAGCAGCGTATTATCTGTTGACTACAAGAACACTGAAGCTTTCTTT. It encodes CASSVLSVDYKNTEAFF.

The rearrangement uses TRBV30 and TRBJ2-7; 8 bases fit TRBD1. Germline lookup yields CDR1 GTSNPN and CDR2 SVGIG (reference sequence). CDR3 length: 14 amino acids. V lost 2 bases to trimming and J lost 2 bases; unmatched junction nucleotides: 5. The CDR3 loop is CAWSRQTGAYEQYF. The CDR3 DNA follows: TGTGCCTGGAGTAGACAGACAGGGGCCTACGAGCAGTACTTC.

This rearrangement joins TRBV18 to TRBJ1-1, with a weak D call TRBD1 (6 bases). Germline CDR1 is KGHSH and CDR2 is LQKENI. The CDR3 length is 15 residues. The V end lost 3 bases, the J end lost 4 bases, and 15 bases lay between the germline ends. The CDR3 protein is CASSPTEGVGTEAFF. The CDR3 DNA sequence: TGTGCCAGCTCACCGACGGAGGGGGTGGGCACTGAAGCTTTCTTT. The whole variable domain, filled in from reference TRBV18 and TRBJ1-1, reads NAGVMQNPRHLVRRRGQEARLRCSPMKGHSHVYWYRQLPEEGLKFMVYLQKENIIDESGMPKERFSAEFPKEGPSILRIQQVVRGDSAAYFCASSPTEGVGTEAFFGQGTRLTVV.

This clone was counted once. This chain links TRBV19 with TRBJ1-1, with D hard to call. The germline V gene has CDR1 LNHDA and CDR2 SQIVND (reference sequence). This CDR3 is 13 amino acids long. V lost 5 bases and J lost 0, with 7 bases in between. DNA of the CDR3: TGTGCCAGTAGTCCCGTTTTGAACACTGAAGCTTTCTTT. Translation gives CASSPVLNTEAFF.

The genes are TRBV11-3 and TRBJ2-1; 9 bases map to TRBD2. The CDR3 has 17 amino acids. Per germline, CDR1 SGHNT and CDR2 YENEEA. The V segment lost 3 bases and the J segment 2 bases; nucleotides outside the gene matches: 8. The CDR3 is CASSFRGSGSPYNEQFF. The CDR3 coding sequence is TGTGCCAGCAGCTTCCGGGGTAGCGGGAGCCCCTACAATGAGCAGTTCTTC.

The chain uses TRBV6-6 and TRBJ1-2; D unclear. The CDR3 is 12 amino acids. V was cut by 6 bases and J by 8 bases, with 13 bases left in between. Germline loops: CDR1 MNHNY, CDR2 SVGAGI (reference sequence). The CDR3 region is CASSASSRGYTF. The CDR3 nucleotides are TGTGCCAGCAGCGCCTCCTCCAGGGGCTACACCTTC.

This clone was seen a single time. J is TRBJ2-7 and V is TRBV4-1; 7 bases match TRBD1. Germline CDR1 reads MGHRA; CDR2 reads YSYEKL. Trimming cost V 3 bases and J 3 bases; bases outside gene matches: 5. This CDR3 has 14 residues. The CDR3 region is CASSQETGFYEQYF. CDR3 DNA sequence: TGCGCCAGCAGCCAGGAGACAGGGTTCTACGAGCAGTACTTC.